This T cell receptor beta chain was captured in a study of immune evolution from preneoplasia to lung adenocarcinoma. The assay was immunoSEQ multiplex PCR, and TCRdb's table has in-frame clones only and misses some. The table lists thousands of clones, about four fifths of them singletons, with 2.7% in the top ten. With 2 bases clipped from V and 7 bases from J, the junction kept 9 bases outside the gene matches. The CDR3 sequence is 16 residues long. Germline V gene data show CDR1 as SGHTA and CDR2 as FQGNSA. Of note for this clone: What it binds is unknown.

Study-wide findings and caveats: T cell clonality was higher in KRAS-mutant than EGFR-mutant or wild-type nodules.

The sequenced sample was FFPE invasive lung adenocarcinoma tissue. The clonotype was recovered from a person in their forties with lung adenocarcinoma. The chain combines TRBV7-2 with TRBJ2-1; 9 bases map to TRBD1. The CDR3 loop reads CASSLWVTGGMNEQFF. CDR3 sequence (DNA): TGTGCCAGCAGCTTATGGGTGACAGGGGGAATGAATGAGCAGTTCTTC. The full variable domain, completed using reference TRBV7-2 and TRBJ2-1, is GAGVSQSPSNKVTEKGKDVELRCDPISGHTALYWYRQSLGQGLEFLIYFQGNSAPDKSGLPSDRFSAERTGGSVSTLTIQRTQQEDSAVYLCASSLWVTGGMNEQFFGPGTRLTVL.